This TCR beta chain was found in a study of spatial heterogeneity in lung cancer. J lost 6 bases, V lost 3 bases, and 13 bases had no gene match. CDR1 LGHDT and CDR2 YNNKEL come from the germline V gene (reference sequence). This CDR3 is 17 amino acids long. Time point noted: sample taken at primary tumor resection. From tumor, nontumor lung or frozen PBMC, whole RNA was taken unsorted for sequencing. The donor population consisted of 72 patients with untreated, early-stage non-small cell lung cancer. At least ten counts were recorded for this clonotype. Antigen unknown. Findings of the study overall: The study found ubiquitous expanded tumor TCRs in blood more at resection than follow-up.

The presence of a unique molecular identifier marked each TCR cDNA molecule. TCRdb used MiXCR to reprocess the 5' RACE reads, holding one entry per CDR3 protein. The sample lists tens of thousands of distinct CDR3 sequences; around 5.5% were seen once. The sample consisted of PBMCs, taken at surgery. This receptor was identified in a female donor with early-stage non-small cell lung cancer. The chain joins TRBV3-1 to TRBJ2-1; TRBD2 aligns across 8 bases. The CDR3 sequence is CASSHLGKASGFNEQFF. CDR3 coding DNA: TGTGCCAGCAGCCACCTGGGAAAGGCTAGCGGGTTCAATGAGCAGTTCTTC.